This T cell receptor beta chain came from a study of blood T cell repertoires in COVID-19. In the study overall: The United States, Italy and Spain were the sources of the acute and convalescent COVID-19 samples. T cells, B-cell-depleted T cells, or PBMCs supplied cDNA or gDNA.

The CDR3 sequence is 15 residues long. V was clipped by 2 bases and J by 6 bases, with 12 bases between them. Germline V gene sequence: CDR1 SGHTS, CDR2 YDEGEE. Per the study methods: From reference gene primer amplification, estimates of nucleated cell counts were derived. Sequencing used immunoSEQ multiplex PCR; TCRdb keeps in-frame clones, though not all of them. The D gene and trimming were derived from the DNA, and the V and J assignments and clone size from that table. The sample contains roughly 40,000 clones, about 86% of which appear only once. The receptor comes from a man aged 70-80 years with acute or convalescent COVID-19. Sequencing used peripheral blood. The V and J genes are TRBV5-8 and TRBJ1-6, with D possibly being TRBD1 (6 bases). CDR3 coding DNA: TGTGCCAGCAGCTTAGAGGGGGAAGCTAATTCACCCCTCCACTTT. This sequence encodes CASSLEGEANSPLHF.